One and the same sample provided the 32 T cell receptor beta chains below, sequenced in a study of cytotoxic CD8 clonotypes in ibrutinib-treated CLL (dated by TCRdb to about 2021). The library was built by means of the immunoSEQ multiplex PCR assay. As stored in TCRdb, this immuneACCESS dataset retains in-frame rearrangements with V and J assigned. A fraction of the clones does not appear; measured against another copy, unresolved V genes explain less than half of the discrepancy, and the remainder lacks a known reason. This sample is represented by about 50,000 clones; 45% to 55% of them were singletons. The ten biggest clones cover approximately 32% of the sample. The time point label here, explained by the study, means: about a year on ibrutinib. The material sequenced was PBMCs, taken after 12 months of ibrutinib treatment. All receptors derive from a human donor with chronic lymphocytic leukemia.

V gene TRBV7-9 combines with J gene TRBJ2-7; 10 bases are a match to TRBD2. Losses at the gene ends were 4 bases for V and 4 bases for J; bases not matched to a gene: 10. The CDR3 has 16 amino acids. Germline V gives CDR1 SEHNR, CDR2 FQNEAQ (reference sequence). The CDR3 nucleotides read TGTGCCAGCAGCTCCCTAGCGGGAGATTCCCCTTACGAGCAGTACTTC. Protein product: CASSSLAGDSPYEQYF.

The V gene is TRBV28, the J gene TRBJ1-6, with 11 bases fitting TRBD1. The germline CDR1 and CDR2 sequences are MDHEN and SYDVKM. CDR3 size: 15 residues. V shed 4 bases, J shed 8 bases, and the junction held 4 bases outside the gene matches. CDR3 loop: CASSSPGQGDSPLHF. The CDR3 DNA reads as TGTGCCAGCAGTTCGCCGGGACAGGGGGATTCACCCCTCCACTTT.

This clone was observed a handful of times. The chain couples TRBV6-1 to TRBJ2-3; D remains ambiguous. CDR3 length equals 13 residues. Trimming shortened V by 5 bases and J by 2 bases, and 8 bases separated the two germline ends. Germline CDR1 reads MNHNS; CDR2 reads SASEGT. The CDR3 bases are TGTGCCAGCAGTTCCGGTCCCACAGATACGCAGTATTTT. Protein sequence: CASSSGPTDTQYF.

The CDR3 sequence: CASSLIPGPYEQYF. The CDR3 DNA reads TGTGCCAGCAGTTTAATTCCGGGGCCCTACGAGCAGTACTTC. The rearrangement uses TRBV27 and TRBJ2-7; D tentatively fits TRBD1 or TRBD2 (5 bases each). CDR1 is MNHEY, CDR2 SMNVEV, per germline (reference sequence). The CDR3 covers 14 residues. Trimming removed 2 bases from V and 2 bases from J, with 10 bases in between.

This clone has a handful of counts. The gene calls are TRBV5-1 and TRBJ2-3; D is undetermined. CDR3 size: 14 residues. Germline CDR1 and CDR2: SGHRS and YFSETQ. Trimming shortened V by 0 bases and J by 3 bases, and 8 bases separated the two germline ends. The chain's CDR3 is CASSLDLPTDTQYF. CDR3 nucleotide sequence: TGCGCCAGCAGCTTGGACCTACCGACAGATACGCAGTATTTT.

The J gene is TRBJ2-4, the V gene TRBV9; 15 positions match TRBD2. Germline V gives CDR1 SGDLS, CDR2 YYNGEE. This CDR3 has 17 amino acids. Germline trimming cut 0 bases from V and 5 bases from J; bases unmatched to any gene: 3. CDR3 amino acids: CASSVGTSGRGQNIQYF. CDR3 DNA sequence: TGTGCCAGCAGCGTAGGGACTAGCGGGAGGGGCCAAAACATTCAGTACTTC.

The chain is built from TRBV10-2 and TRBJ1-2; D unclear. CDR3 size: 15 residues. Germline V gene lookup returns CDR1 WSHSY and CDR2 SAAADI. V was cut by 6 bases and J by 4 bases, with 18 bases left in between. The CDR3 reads CASRSIEKTIYGYTF. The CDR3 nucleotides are TGCGCCAGCAGAAGTATCGAAAAAACCATCTATGGCTACACCTTC.

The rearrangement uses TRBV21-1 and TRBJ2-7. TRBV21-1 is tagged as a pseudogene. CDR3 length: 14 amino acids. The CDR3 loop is CASSKATGTFEQYF. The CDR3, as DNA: TGTGCCAGCAGCAAAGCGACCGGCACTTTCGAGCAGTACTTC.

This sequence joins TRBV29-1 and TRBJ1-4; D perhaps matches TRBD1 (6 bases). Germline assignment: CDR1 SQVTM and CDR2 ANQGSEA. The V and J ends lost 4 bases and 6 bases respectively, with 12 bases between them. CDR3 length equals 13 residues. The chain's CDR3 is CSVVRGPDEKLFF. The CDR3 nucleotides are TGCAGCGTTGTACGGGGGCCCGATGAAAAACTGTTTTTT.

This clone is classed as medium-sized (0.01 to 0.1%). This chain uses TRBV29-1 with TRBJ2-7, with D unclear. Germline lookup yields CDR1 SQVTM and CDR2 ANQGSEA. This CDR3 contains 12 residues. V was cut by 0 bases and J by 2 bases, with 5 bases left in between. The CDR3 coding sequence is TGCAGCGTTGAAGACAGTGCCTACGAGCAGTACTTC. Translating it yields CSVEDSAYEQYF.

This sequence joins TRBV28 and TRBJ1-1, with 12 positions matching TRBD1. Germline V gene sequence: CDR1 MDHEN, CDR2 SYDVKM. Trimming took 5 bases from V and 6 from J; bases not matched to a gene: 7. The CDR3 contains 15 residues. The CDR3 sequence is CASSPSGQGAAEAFF. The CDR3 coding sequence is TGTGCCAGCAGTCCATCGGGACAGGGGGCCGCTGAAGCTTTCTTT.

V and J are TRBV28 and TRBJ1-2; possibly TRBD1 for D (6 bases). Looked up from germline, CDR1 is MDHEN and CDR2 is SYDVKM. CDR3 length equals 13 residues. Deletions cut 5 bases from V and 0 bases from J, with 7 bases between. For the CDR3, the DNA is TGTGCCAGCAGTCGGACAGCTAACTATGGCTACACCTTC. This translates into CASSRTANYGYTF.

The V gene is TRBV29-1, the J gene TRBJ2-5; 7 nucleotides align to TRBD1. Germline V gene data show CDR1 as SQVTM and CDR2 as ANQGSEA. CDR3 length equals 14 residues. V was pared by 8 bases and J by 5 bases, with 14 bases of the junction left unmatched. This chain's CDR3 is CSTKQGSASETQYF. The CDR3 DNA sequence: TGCAGCACCAAACAGGGGTCGGCAAGCGAGACCCAGTACTTC.

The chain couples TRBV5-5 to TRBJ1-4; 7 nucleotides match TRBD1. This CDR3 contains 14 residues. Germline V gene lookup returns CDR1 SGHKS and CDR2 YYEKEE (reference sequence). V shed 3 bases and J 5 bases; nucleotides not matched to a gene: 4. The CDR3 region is CASSSGQLNEKLFF. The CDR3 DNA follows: TGTGCCAGCAGCTCGGGACAGCTAAATGAAAAACTGTTTTTT.

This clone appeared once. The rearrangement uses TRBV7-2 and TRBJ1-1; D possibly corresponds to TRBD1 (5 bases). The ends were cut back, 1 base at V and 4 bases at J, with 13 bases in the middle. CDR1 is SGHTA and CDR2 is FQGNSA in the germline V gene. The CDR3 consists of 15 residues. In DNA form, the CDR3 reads TGTGCCAGCAGCTTAGAAAGGGGCCATGGCACTGAAGCTTTCTTT. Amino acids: CASSLERGHGTEAFF.

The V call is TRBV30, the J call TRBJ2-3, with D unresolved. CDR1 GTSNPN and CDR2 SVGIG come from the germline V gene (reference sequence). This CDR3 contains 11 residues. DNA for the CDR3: TGTGCTCACCATAGCACAGATACGCAGTATTTT. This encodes CAHHSTDTQYF. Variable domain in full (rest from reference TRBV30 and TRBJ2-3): SQTIHQWPATLVQPVGSPLSLECTVEGTSNPNLYWYRQAAGRGLQLLFYSVGIGQISSEVPQNLSASRPQDRQFILSSKKLLLSDSGFYLCAHHSTDTQYFGPGTRLTVL.

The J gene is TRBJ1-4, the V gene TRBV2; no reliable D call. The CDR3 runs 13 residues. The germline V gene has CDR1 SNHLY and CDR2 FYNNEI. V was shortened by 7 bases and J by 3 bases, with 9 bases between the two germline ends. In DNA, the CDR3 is TGTGCCAGCAAGTGGGGAGCTAATGAAAAACTGTTTTTT. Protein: CASKWGANEKLFF.

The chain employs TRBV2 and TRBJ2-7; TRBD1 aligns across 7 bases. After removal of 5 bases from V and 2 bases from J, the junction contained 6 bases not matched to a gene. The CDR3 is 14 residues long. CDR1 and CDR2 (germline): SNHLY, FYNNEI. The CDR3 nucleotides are TGTGCCAGCAGTCTACCGGGACAGCCCTACGAGCAGTACTTC. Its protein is CASSLPGQPYEQYF.

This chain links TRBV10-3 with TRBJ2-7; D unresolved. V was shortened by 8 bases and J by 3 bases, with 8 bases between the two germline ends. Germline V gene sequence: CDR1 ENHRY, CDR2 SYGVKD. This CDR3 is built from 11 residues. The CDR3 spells CAIAKDYEQYF. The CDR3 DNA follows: TGTGCCATCGCCAAGGACTACGAGCAGTACTTC.

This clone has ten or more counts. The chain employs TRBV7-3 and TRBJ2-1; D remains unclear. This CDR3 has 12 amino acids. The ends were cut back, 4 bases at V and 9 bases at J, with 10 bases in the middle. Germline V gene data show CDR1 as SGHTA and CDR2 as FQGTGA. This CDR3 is CASSSFQTEQFF. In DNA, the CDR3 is TGTGCCAGCAGCTCTTTTCAAACTGAGCAGTTCTTC.

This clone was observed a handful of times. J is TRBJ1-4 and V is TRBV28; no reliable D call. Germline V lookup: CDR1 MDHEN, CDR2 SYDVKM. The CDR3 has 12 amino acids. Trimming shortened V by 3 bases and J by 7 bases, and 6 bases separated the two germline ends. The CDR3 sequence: CASSFGGEKLFF. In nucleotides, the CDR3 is TGTGCCAGCAGTTTCGGCGGTGAAAAACTGTTTTTT.

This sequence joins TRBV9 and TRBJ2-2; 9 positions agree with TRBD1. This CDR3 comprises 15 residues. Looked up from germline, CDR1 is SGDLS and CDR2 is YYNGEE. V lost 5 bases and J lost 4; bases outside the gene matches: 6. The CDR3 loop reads CASRVGQGGTGELFF. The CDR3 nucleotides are TGTGCCAGCAGGGTGGGACAGGGTGGCACCGGGGAGCTGTTTTTT.

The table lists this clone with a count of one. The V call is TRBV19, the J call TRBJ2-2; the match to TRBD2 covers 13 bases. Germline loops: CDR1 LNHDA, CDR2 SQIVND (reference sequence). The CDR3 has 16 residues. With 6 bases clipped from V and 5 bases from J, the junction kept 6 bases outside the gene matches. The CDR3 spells CASRTTSGRATGELFF. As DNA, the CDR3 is TGTGCCAGTAGGACCACTAGCGGGAGGGCGACCGGGGAGCTGTTTTTT.

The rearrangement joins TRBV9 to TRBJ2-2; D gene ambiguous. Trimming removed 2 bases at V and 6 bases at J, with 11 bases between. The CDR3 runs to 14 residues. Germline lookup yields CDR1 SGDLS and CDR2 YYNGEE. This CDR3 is CASSVPPEPGELFF. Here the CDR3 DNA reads TGTGCCAGCAGCGTCCCCCCGGAGCCCGGGGAGCTGTTTTTT.

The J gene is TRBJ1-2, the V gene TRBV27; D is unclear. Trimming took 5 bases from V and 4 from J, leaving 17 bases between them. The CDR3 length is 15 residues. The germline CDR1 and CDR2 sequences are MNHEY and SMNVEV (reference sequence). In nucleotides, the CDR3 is TGTGCCAGCAGTCCAGGACCCCTGGCAGGCTATGGCTACACCTTC. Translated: CASSPGPLAGYGYTF.

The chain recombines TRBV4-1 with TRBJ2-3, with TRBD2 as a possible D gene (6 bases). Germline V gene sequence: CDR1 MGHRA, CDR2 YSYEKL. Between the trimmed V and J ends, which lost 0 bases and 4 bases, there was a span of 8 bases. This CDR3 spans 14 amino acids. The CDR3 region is CASSQEWGADTQYF. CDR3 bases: TGCGCCAGCAGCCAAGAATGGGGGGCAGATACGCAGTATTTT.

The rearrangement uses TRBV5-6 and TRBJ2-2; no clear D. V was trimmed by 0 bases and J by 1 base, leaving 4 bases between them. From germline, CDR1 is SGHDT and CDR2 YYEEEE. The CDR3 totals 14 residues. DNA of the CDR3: TGTGCCAGCAGCTTGGACGAGAACACCGGGGAGCTGTTTTTT. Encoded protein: CASSLDENTGELFF.

CDR3 coding DNA: TGTGCCAGCAGTGACAGACTATTGCCCTACGAGCAGTACTTC. Translation gives CASSDRLLPYEQYF. The genes are TRBV6-1 and TRBJ2-7; tentative D call: TRBD2 (5 bases). Germline lookup yields CDR1 MNHNS and CDR2 SASEGT. There are 14 residues in the CDR3. V dropped 3 bases and J dropped 2 bases, with 11 bases sitting between them.

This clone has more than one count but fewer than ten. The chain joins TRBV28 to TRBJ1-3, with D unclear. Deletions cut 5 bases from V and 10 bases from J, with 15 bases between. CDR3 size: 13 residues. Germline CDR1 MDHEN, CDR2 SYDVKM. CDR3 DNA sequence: TGTGCCAGCAGTCGACCGTCGGTGGGGACCATATATTTT. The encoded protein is CASSRPSVGTIYF.

CDR3 sequence: CASSGPPGTEAFF. The CDR3 DNA is TGTGCCAGCAGTGGACCGCCGGGCACTGAAGCTTTCTTT. The J gene is TRBJ1-1, the V gene TRBV2; D is undetermined. The CDR3 contains 13 residues. V lost 4 bases and J lost 4, with 10 bases in between. Germline-derived CDR1 and CDR2 are SNHLY and FYNNEI.

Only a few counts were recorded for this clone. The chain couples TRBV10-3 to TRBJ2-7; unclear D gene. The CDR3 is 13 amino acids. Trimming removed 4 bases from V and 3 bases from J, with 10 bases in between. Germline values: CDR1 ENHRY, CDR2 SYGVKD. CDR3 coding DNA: TGTGCCATCAGTGGTATGGAATACTACGAGCAGTACTTC. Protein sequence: CAISGMEYYEQYF.

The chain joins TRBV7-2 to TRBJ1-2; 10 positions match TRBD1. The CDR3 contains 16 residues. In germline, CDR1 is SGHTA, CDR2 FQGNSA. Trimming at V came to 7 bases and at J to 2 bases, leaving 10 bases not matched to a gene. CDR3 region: CASTGLEGQGNYGYTF. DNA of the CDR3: TGTGCCAGCACCGGGCTGGAGGGACAGGGGAACTATGGCTACACCTTC.